Below are 14 T cell receptor beta chains sequenced from a single sample in a study of T cell responses to AZD1222 COVID-19 vaccine. Data came from immunoSEQ multiplex PCR; TCRdb stores just in-frame clones and leaves some out. In the table there are some 120,000 clones, approximately 90% of which are singletons. The specimen was peripheral blood, collected on day 0 of AZD1222 vaccination. These receptors were collected from an adult in good health.

The chain carries TRBV5-5 and TRBJ2-1, with D perhaps matching TRBD1 (5 bases). The germline CDR1 and CDR2 sequences are SGHKS and YYEKEE (reference sequence). This CDR3 is 16 amino acids long. V shed 0 bases and J shed 0 bases, with 10 bases lying between them. CDR3 sequence: CASSLGGSSSYNEQFF. The CDR3 DNA follows: TGTGCCAGCAGCTTGGGGGGCAGTAGCTCCTACAATGAGCAGTTCTTC.

This clone was recorded once. This rearrangement joins TRBV5-4 to TRBJ1-1; no clear D gene. Trimming shortened V by 3 bases and J by 1 base, and 13 bases separated the two germline ends. The CDR3 is 15 residues long. The V gene's germline CDR1 is SGHNT and CDR2 YYREEE (reference sequence). For the CDR3, the DNA is TGTGCCAGCAGCTCGCGTTTAGGATCGAACACTGAAGCTTTCTTT. This codes for CASSSRLGSNTEAFF.

The chain joins TRBV2 to TRBJ2-7; D call uncertain. The germline CDR1 and CDR2 sequences are SNHLY and FYNNEI. Deletions cut 7 bases from V and 5 bases from J, with 9 bases between. The CDR3 has 11 amino acids. The CDR3 bases are TGTGCCAGCAAGATGGAGAACGAGCAGTACTTC. Translation: CASKMENEQYF.

The chain carries TRBV15 and TRBJ1-2; 7 bases line up with TRBD1. The CDR3 covers 16 residues. The V gene's germline CDR1 is LNHNV and CDR2 YYDKDF (reference sequence). J gave up 4 bases and V 5 bases, and 13 bases lay outside the gene matches. The CDR3 sequence: CATSSGGTGILYGYTF. DNA of the CDR3: TGTGCCACCAGCTCAGGGGGAACAGGCATACTCTATGGCTACACCTTC. Supplemented by reference TRBV15 and TRBJ1-2, the full variable domain reads DAMVIQNPRYQVTQFGKPVTLSCSQTLNHNVMYWYQQKSSQAPKLLFHYYDKDFNNEADTPDNFQSRRPNTSFCFLDIRSPGLGDTAMYLCATSSGGTGILYGYTFGSGTRLTVV.

The chain combines TRBV18 with TRBJ1-1; no firm D call. Trimming stripped 4 bases from V and 10 bases from J, with 13 bases between. Germline V gene data show CDR1 as KGHSH and CDR2 as LQKENI. CDR3 size: 12 residues. DNA for the CDR3: TGTGCCAGCTCACTTGAGGGTGTAGGAGCTTTCTTT. It translates to CASSLEGVGAFF.

This sequence joins TRBV7-6 and TRBJ1-1; 7 positions match TRBD1. V was pared by 5 bases and J by 1 base, with 4 bases of the junction left unmatched. The CDR3 covers 14 residues. The germline CDR1 and CDR2 sequences are SGHVS and FNYEAQ. CDR3: CASSLGTENTEAFF. CDR3 in DNA: TGTGCCAGCAGCCTCGGGACAGAGAACACTGAAGCTTTCTTT.

There are a few counts of this clone. The CDR3 region is CASRYSGTGTYEQYF. CDR3 in DNA: TGTGCCAGTAGGTACTCCGGGACAGGGACCTACGAGCAGTACTTC. This sequence joins TRBV19 and TRBJ2-7, with 9 bases that match TRBD1. Trimming at V came to 6 bases and at J to 2 bases, leaving 8 bases not matched to a gene. This CDR3 contains 15 residues. CDR1 is LNHDA and CDR2 is SQIVND in the germline V gene (reference sequence).

The chain joins TRBV12-3 or TRBV12-4 to TRBJ1-5; D gene uncertain. The CDR3 spans 13 residues. The V gene lost 1 base and the J gene lost 6 bases, with 7 bases spanning the gap. The CDR3 sequence: CASSLGRFQPQHF. The CDR3 region has the DNA TGTGCCAGCAGTTTAGGGAGATTTCAGCCCCAGCATTTT.

By sample share, this clone is medium-sized (0.01 to 0.1%). The gene calls are TRBV7-9 and TRBJ1-6; no definite D call. This CDR3 has 14 residues. Germline V CDR1 and CDR2: SEHNR, FQNEAQ (reference sequence). With 1 base removed from V and 8 bases from J, the gap between germline ends came to 9 bases. The CDR3: CASSLDSQYSPLHF. In DNA, the CDR3 is TGTGCCAGCAGCTTAGACTCACAGTATTCACCCCTCCACTTT. Combining the CDR3 with reference TRBV7-9 and TRBJ1-6 gives the whole variable domain DTGVSQNPRHKITKRGQNVTFRCDPISEHNRLYWYRQTLGQGPEFLTYFQNEAQLEKSRLLSDRFSAERPKGSFSTLEIQRTEQGDSAMYLCASSLDSQYSPLHFGNGTRLTVT.

The chain links TRBV27 to TRBJ1-2; 8 nucleotides agree with TRBD1. With 6 bases clipped from V and 6 bases from J, the junction kept 6 bases outside the gene matches. Germline V gives CDR1 MNHEY, CDR2 SMNVEV (reference sequence). CDR3 length equals 13 residues. This chain's CDR3 is CASSQDRGNGYTF. The CDR3, as DNA: TGTGCCAGCAGCCAAGACAGGGGTAATGGCTACACCTTC.

In DNA, the CDR3 is TGTGCCAGCCGGGAGGGGCTTGCGCTCGCCAAAAACATTCAGTACTTC. Amino acids: CASREGLALAKNIQYF. V usage is TRBV2 and J usage is TRBJ2-4; 8 bases fit TRBD2. CDR3 length equals 16 residues. Germline CDR1 and CDR2: SNHLY and FYNNEI. With 8 bases clipped from V and 1 base from J, the junction kept 10 bases outside the gene matches.

In the case of this clone: Other DNA sequences in this sample translate to the same CDR3. V and J are TRBV7-9 and TRBJ2-7, with D hard to call. V was trimmed by 0 bases and J by 0 bases, leaving 6 bases between them. Germline V gives CDR1 SEHNR, CDR2 FQNEAQ (reference sequence). This CDR3 has 14 residues. The CDR3 is CASSLAGSSYEQYF. The CDR3 region has the DNA TGTGCCAGCAGCTTAGCCGGGTCCTCCTACGAGCAGTACTTC.

V and J are TRBV6-5 and TRBJ1-6; D remains ambiguous. Looked up from germline, CDR1 is MNHEY and CDR2 is SVGAGI. Trimming shortened V by 6 bases and J by 6 bases, and 6 bases separated the two germline ends. The CDR3 length is 12 residues. As DNA, the CDR3 is TGTGCCAGCAGCCAAGCTAATTCACCCCTCCACTTT. It codes for CASSQANSPLHF.

V and J are TRBV5-1 and TRBJ2-4; D gene ambiguous. This CDR3 comprises 14 residues. Trimming pared 2 bases from V and 1 base from J, leaving 7 bases between. The germline gives CDR1 SGHRS, CDR2 YFSETQ. CDR3 amino acids: CASSLLSAKNIQYF. The CDR3 region has the DNA TGCGCCAGCAGCTTACTGTCCGCCAAAAACATTCAGTACTTC.